Below, one TCR beta chain is given with its context. Its target is not known. Naive CD8 isolation took CD45RO-negative cells positively selected for CCR7 and excluded terminally differentiated effector memory CD45RA+ cells. The input for sorted-subset replicate PCRs was around 210 ng DNA, around 30,000 T cell genomes. This table comes from immunoSEQ multiplex PCR, and its TCRdb copy is limited to in-frame clones, with some not included. The sample lists just over 2,000,000 clones; about 95% were seen once. This record comes from a study of shared clonotypes between healthy human individuals. Study conclusions and caveats: A few donors had around 5% of their naive CD4 clonotypes in common. A limitation of the genetic and exposure-history diversity represented arose from few donors. Clonotypes shared by all four donors outscored non-shared clonotypes in generation probability.

The sample consisted of naive CD8+ T cells sorted from blood. The sequence came from a man aged 18 to 29 in good health.

The CDR3 protein is CASEAELNTEAFF. Written as DNA, the CDR3 is TGTGCCAGTGAGGCAGAATTGAACACTGAAGCTTTCTTT. The V gene is TRBV19, the J gene TRBJ1-1; no clear D gene. The CDR3 length is 13 residues. Germline V gene sequence: CDR1 LNHDA, CDR2 SQIVND (reference sequence). V was shortened by 8 bases and J by 0 bases, with 10 bases between the two germline ends.